The present T cell receptor (beta chain) was sequenced within a study of T cells in localized non-small cell lung cancer (dated by TCRdb to the early 2020s). Regarding the complete study: The study analyzed T cell repertoires of around 250 early-stage NSCLC patients, comparing tumors and uninvolved tumor-adjacent lungs. The cohort comprised roughly 220 treatment-naïve NSCLC patients with resected, localized lung tumors. The mean age of the NSCLC patients was approximately 71 years, with 120 to 150 men and around 110 women.

A note on this clone: Its antigen is unknown. Base qualities are not at hand, and no much larger clone is one base apart.

At diagnosis, peripheral blood, uninvolved tumor-adjacent lung and tumor were collected and were preserved as a mix of fresh-frozen and FFPE material. For TCR repertoire profiling, blood samples were analyzed in the form of peripheral blood mononuclear cells. The cysteine opens and the phenylalanine closes a CDR3 of 11 amino acids. Just the 33-base CDR3 DNA is kept, in frame starting at base 1. CDR1 and CDR2 (MNHEY, SVGAGI) derive from the germline V gene. Deletion took 6 bases off V and 6 bases off J, with a span of 9 bases between the germline ends. Broad study findings and their caveats: Longer overall survival was associated with higher blood T cell density, whereas shorter survival was associated with higher adjacent-lung clonality. Since the design was exploratory, TCR variables were selected using unadjusted p-values with no false-discovery rate correction. Of the top 100 tumor clones, a median of 57 were detected in paired uninvolved adjacent lung; 28 were also among that lung's top 100. Uninvolved tumor-adjacent lung showed the highest T cell clonality, higher than tumor, which suggests more focused antigenic responses in the uninvolved tumor-adjacent lung. Because multi-region sequencing of the tumors was not done, intratumor heterogeneity could not be ruled out.

The immunoSEQ Assay was used to sequence TCR beta CDR3 regions from DNA. In the original analysis: To compute T cell density, TCR beta template counts were normalized to usable DNA, which was estimated by amplifying housekeeping genes. Richness was estimated with the preseqR package, extrapolating to 400,000 templates for PBMC samples and 120,000 templates for tissue samples. Clonality was defined as one minus Pielou's evenness. Tissue-enriched TCRs were identified by differential abundance testing using productive amino-acid clonotypes, minimum total count 5 and alpha 0.1. The Jaccard Index and the Morisita Overlap Index were used to measure how much the repertoires overlapped between compartments. GLIPH clustered TCR beta CDR3s with public tetramer-defined viral CDR3s; viral motifs required at least three viral sequences plus V-gene enrichment. As stored in TCRdb, this immuneACCESS dataset retains in-frame rearrangements with V and J assigned. A fraction of the clones does not appear; measured against another copy, unresolved V genes explain less than half of the discrepancy, and the remainder lacks a known reason. The V and J calls and the clone size are those of that table, but D and trimming were determined from the DNA. This sample holds tens of thousands of clones; roughly nine tenths were observed only once. The ten largest account for roughly 21% of the sample.

Recombination connected TRBV6-5 to TRBJ2-7, with an unclear D gene assignment. The origin of this receptor is a man aged 40 to 70 with stage I lung adenocarcinoma. Sequencing was performed on peripheral blood, taken before any cancer treatment. The bases are TGTGCCAGCAGAGTTAGGGTCGAGCAGTACTTC. This codes for CASRVRVEQYF.